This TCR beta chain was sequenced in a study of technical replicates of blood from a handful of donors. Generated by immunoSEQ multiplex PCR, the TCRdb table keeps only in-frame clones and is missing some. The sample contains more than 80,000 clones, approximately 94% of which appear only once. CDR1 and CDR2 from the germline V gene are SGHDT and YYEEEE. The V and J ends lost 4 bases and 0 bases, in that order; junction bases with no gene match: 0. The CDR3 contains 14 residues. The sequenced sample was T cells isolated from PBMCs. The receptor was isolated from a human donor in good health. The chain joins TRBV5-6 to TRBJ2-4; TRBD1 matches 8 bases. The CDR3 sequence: CASSDRGAKNIQYF. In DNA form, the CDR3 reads TGTGCCAGCAGCGACAGGGGAGCCAAAAACATTCAGTACTTC.